Listed below are T cell receptor beta chains from one sample, sequenced in a study of molecular identifiers for immune sequencing clone quantification. TCRdb re-analysed the PCR reads in MiXCR, keeping a single row per CDR3 protein. The repertoire holds tens of thousands of distinct CDR3 sequences, with roughly 23% as singletons. The sequenced material came from naive CD8+ T cells from blood, with Jurkat cell RNA spiked in. The receptors shown here come from a human donor in good health. Some libraries in this study had Jurkat cell RNA spiked in. Each CDR3 is given with its conserved first and last residue. A D gene is named only where the DNA matches it firmly. Clone size is given for some rows only: seen once, a few or many times, or a class if the clone is expanded.

size	V	J	D	CDR3	DNA
few	TRBV5-1	TRBJ2-2	-	CASSPGGAGELFF	TGCGCCAGCAGCCCCGGGGGCGCCGGGGAGCTGTTTTTT
many	TRBV14	TRBJ2-5	-	CASSPYGARGETQYF	TGTGCCAGCAGCCCGTACGGGGCCCGGGGGGAGACCCAGTACTTC
few	TRBV2	TRBJ2-1	TRBD1	CASSGTGYNEQFF	TGTGCCAGCAGTGGGACAGGATACAATGAGCAGTTCTTC
few	TRBV21-1	TRBJ2-2	-	CASRMTEDFTGELFF	TGTGCCAGCAGAATGACGGAGGATTTCACCGGGGAGCTGTTTTTT
many	TRBV14	TRBJ2-7	TRBD2	CASSLDWTSGYEQYF	TGTGCCAGCAGCCTGGACTGGACTAGCGGATACGAGCAGTACTTC
many	TRBV27	TRBJ1-4	-	CASMKATNEKLFF	TGTGCCAGCATGAAAGCAACTAATGAAAAACTGTTTTTT
many	TRBV28	TRBJ2-3	-	CASSFGAPRYF	TGTGCCAGCAGTTTTGGAGCCCCCAGATATTTT
many	TRBV20-1	TRBJ2-7	TRBD2	CSARDIGSSGRYEQYF	TGCAGTGCTAGAGATATTGGATCTAGCGGGAGATACGAGCAGTACTTC
-	TRBV7-2	TRBJ2-3	TRBD2	CASSLNSGGNTDTQYF	TGTGCCAGCAGCTTGAATAGCGGGGGGAACACAGATACGCAGTATTTT
many	TRBV19	TRBJ2-1	-	CASSIAAVRENGEQFF	TGTGCCAGTAGTATTGCGGCGGTCCGAGAGAATGGTGAGCAGTTCTTC
few	TRBV4-3	TRBJ2-5	-	CASSQDVSRQETQYF	TGCGCCAGCAGCCAAGATGTTAGCAGACAAGAGACCCAGTACTTC
-	TRBV9	TRBJ2-1	-	CASSSRGGEQFF	TGTGCCAGCAGCTCGCGGGGTGGTGAGCAGTTCTTC
-	TRBV11-3	TRBJ2-1	-	CASSLGLTNGQFF	TGTGCCAGCAGCTTGGGACTTACCAATGGGCAGTTCTTC
-	TRBV27	TRBJ2-7	TRBD1	CASSLSGDRYYEQYF	TGTGCCAGCAGTTTATCGGGGGACAGGTACTACGAGCAGTACTTC
many	TRBV29-1	TRBJ2-4	-	CSVVPRTPKNIQYF	TGCAGCGTTGTACCCCGGACCCCCAAAAACATTCAGTACTTC
-	TRBV18	TRBJ1-5	-	CASSPRKVREGNQPQHF	TGTGCCAGCTCACCACGCAAGGTCAGGGAGGGCAATCAGCCCCAGCATTTT
many	TRBV5-4	TRBJ2-5	-	CASSLDSLNQETQYF	TGTGCCAGCAGCTTGGACAGTCTGAACCAAGAGACCCAGTACTTC
-	TRBV7-9	TRBJ1-1	-	CASSLGRGNTEAFF	TGTGCCAGCAGCTTGGGCAGGGGGAACACTGAAGCTTTCTTT
-	TRBV6-2/TRBV6-3	TRBJ1-3	-	CASSDPGRPGNTIYF	TGTGCCAGCAGTGATCCGGGACGGCCCGGAAACACCATATATTTT
-	TRBV30	TRBJ2-3	TRBD2	CASEASGRGSDTQYF	TGTGCCTCTGAGGCTAGCGGGAGGGGGTCAGATACGCAGTATTTT
many	TRBV6-2/TRBV6-3	TRBJ2-4	-	CASSYLRGDEVKNIQYF	TGTGCCAGCAGTTACTTGAGAGGGGACGAGGTCAAAAACATTCAGTACTTC
-	TRBV27	TRBJ1-1	-	CASRGWGQVTEAFF	TGTGCCAGCAGGGGATGGGGCCAGGTCACTGAAGCTTTCTTT
-	TRBV4-3	TRBJ2-7	-	CASGQDSGPYEQYF	TGCGCCAGCGGCCAAGATAGCGGCCCCTACGAGCAGTACTTC
-	TRBV29-1	TRBJ2-7	-	CSVEDPGGEQYF	TGCAGCGTTGAAGATCCCGGTGGTGAGCAGTACTTC
many	TRBV11-2	TRBJ2-3	-	CASSLVIPPSTDTQYF	TGTGCCAGCAGCTTAGTGATCCCCCCCAGCACAGATACGCAGTATTTT
-	TRBV12-3/TRBV12-4	TRBJ2-7	-	CASSRGSYEHYF	TGTGCCAGCAGTAGGGGTAGCTACGAGCATTACTTC
few	TRBV6-5	TRBJ2-7	TRBD1	CASSYSGQGRYEQYF	TGTGCCAGCAGTTACTCAGGACAGGGGCGCTACGAGCAGTACTTC
few	TRBV9	TRBJ2-1	TRBD1	CASSPGDTGGSNEQFF	TGTGCCAGCAGCCCAGGGGACACAGGGGGGTCGAATGAGCAGTTCTTC
-	TRBV2	TRBJ2-1	TRBD2	CASSSRGTSMAVRSYNEQFF	TGTGCCAGCAGTTCGCGGGGGACTTCCATGGCCGTTCGCTCCTACAATGAGCAGTTCTTC
-	TRBV29-1	TRBJ2-1	TRBD1	CSVTHGQGVHNEQFF	TGCAGCGTCACTCACGGACAGGGGGTCCACAATGAGCAGTTCTTC
many	TRBV4-3	TRBJ2-6	TRBD1	CASSQGQGTGANVLTF	TGCGCCAGCAGCCAAGGACAGGGAACTGGGGCCAACGTCCTGACTTTC
few	TRBV28	TRBJ1-5	-	CASKRSYSNQPQHF	TGTGCCAGCAAAAGAAGTTATAGCAATCAGCCCCAGCATTTT
-	TRBV19	TRBJ1-5	-	CATLVAGRSNQPQQF	TGTGCGACGCTAGTGGCAGGTCGTAGCAATCAGCCCCAGCAGTTT
once	TRBV9	TRBJ2-7	-	CASSPDTVDAAQYF	TGTGCCAGCAGCCCAGACACCGTGGACGCCGCGCAGTACTTC
many	TRBV5-1	TRBJ2-7	-	CASSTSLIYTYEQYF	TGCGCCAGCAGCACCAGTCTTATCTACACCTACGAGCAGTACTTC
few	TRBV19	TRBJ2-5	-	CASIFRETQYF	TGTGCCAGTATTTTCCGAGAGACCCAGTACTTC
many	TRBV4-3	TRBJ2-3	-	CASSQGYNTDTQYF	TGCGCCAGCAGCCAAGGTTACAACACAGATACGCAGTATTTT